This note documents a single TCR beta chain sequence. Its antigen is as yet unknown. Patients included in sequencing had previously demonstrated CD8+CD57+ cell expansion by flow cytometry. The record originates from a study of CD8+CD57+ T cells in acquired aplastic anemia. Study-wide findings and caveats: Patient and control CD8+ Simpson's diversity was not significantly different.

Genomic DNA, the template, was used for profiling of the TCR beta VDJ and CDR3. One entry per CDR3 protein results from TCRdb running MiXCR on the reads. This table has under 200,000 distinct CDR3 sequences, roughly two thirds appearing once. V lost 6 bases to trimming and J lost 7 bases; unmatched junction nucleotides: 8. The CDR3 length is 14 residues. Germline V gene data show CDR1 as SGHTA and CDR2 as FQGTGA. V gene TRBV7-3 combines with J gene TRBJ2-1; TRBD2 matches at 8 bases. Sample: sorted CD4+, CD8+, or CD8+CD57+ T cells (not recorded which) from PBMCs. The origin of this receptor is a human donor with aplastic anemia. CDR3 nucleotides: TGTGCCAGCAGTCCCGGGGGGGCCAGGAATGAGCAGTTCTTC. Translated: CASSPGGARNEQFF.